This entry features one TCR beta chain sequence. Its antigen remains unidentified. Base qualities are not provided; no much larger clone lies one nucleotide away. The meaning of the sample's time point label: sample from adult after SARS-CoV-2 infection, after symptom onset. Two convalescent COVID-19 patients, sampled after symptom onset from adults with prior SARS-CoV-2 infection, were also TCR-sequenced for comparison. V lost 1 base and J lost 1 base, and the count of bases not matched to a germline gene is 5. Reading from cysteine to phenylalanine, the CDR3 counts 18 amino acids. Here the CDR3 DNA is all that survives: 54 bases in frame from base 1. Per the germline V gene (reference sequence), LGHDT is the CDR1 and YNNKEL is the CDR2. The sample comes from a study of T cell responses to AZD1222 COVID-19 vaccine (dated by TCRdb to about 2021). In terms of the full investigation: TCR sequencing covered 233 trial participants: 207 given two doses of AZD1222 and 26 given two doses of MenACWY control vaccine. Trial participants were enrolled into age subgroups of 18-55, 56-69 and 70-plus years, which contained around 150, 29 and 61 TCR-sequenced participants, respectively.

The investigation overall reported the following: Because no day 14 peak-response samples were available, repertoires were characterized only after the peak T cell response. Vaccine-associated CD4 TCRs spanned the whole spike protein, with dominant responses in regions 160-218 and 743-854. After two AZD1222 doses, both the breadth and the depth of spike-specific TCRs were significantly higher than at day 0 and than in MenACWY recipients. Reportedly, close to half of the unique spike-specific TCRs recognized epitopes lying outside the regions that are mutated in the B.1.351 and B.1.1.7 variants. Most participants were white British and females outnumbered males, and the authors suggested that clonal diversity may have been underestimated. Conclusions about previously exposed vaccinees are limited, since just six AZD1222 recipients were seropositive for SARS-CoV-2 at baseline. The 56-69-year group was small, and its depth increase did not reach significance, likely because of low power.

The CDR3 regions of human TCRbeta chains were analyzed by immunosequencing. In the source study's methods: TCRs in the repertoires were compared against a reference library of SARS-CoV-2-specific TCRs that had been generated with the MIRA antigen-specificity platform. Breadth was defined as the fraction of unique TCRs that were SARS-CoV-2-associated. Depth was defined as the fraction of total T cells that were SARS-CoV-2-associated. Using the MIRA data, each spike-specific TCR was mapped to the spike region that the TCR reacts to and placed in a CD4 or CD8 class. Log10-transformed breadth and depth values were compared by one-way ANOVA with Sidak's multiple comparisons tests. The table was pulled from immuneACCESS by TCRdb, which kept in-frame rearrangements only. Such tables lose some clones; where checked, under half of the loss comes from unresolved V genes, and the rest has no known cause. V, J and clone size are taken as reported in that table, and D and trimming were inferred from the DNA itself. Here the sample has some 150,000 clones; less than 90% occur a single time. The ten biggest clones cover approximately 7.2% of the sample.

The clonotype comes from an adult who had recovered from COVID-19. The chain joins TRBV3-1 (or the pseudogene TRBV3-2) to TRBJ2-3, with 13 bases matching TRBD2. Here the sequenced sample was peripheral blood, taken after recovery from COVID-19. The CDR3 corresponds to CASSQAPGLAGGTDTQYF. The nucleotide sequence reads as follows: TGTGCCAGCAGCCAAGCCCCCGGACTAGCGGGGGGCACAGATACGCAGTATTTT.